The sample holds one count of the clone carrying this T cell receptor beta chain. The antigen is not known. This entry comes from a study of T cell responses to AZD1222 COVID-19 vaccine. Whole-study findings and limits: Dominant at 160-218 and 743-854, vaccine-associated CD4 TCRs also spanned spike. Among the donors, most were white British and more were female, and clonal diversity was possibly underestimated. Baseline serostatus was positive in only a handful of AZD1222 recipients.

Sequencing used immunoSEQ multiplex PCR; TCRdb keeps in-frame clones, though not all of them. Of roughly 49,000 clones in the sample, approximately 79% were seen once. V lost 0 bases and J 3 bases, leaving 3 bases between the germline ends. This CDR3 has 12 residues. Looked up from germline, CDR1 is ENHRY and CDR2 is SYGVKD. This chain uses TRBV10-3 with TRBJ2-7; D not certain. The TCR was taken from an adult in good health. Sequences were derived from peripheral blood, sampled on day 0 of MenACWY control vaccination. CDR3 amino acids: CAISESSYEQYF. As DNA, the CDR3 is TGTGCCATCAGTGAGTCGAGCTACGAGCAGTACTTC.